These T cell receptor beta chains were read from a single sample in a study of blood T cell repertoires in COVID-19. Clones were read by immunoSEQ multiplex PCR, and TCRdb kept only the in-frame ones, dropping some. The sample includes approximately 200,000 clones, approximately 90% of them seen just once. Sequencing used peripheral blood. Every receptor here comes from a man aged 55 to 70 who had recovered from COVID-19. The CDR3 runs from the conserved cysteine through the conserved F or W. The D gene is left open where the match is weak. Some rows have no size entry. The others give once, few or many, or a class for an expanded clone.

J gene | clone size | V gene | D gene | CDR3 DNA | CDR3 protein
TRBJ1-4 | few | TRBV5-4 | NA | TGTGCCAGCAGGCTTTACAGGGATGAAAAACTGTTTTTT | CASRLYRDEKLFF
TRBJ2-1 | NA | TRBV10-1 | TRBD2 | TGCGCCAGCAGCCTGGGAATAGCGGGAGAGAACGAGCAGTTCTTC | CASSLGIAGENEQFF
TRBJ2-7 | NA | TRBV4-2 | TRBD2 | TGTGCCAGCAGCCAAGAGAGTACTAGCGGGTCAGACGAGCAGTACTTC | CASSQESTSGSDEQYF
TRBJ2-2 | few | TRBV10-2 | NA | TGCGCCAGCAGTGTAGCCGGGGAGCTGTTTTTT | CASSVAGELFF
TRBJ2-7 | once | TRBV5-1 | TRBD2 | TGCGCCAGCAGCCCCGGGACTAGCGTACTCGAGCAGTACTTC | CASSPGTSVLEQYF
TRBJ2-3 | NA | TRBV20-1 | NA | TGCAGTGCTAGTCCCCGCGAGGGCCTCGCCCGTCGTACGCAGTATTTT | CSASPREGLARRTQYF
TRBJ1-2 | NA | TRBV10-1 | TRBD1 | TGCGCCAGCAGCTCTGGGACAGCCTATGGCTACACCTTC | CASSSGTAYGYTF
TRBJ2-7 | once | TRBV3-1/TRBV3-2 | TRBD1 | TGTGCCAGCAGCCGAGGGACAGGGACCTCCTACGAGCAGTACTTC | CASSRGTGTSYEQYF
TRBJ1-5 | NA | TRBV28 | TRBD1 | TGTGCCAGCAGTAATACAGGGGATCAGCCCCAGCATTTT | CASSNTGDQPQHF
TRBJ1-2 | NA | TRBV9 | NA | TGTGCCAGCACCATAGACAGCTCAGATGGCTACACCTTC | CASTIDSSDGYTF